The rows below give T cell receptor beta chains drawn from one sample of a study of T cell responses to AZD1222 COVID-19 vaccine. The repertoire was sequenced with immunoSEQ multiplex PCR; TCRdb's copy has only in-frame clones and lacks some. This sample has approximately 120,000 clones; 88% occur once, and the top ten carry around 13%. The sequences come from peripheral blood, collected on day 0 of MenACWY control vaccination. Receptors were obtained from an adult in good health. Both conserved end residues are part of each CDR3. D genes are given only for firm matches. Clone size, where shown, is once, few, many, or a class for clones that have expanded.

14,-,TRBV7-9,TRBJ1-2,-,TGTGCCAGCAGCTTAGAAAAGGGGGTTGGCGGCTACACCTTC,CASSLEKGVGGYTF
16,-,TRBV13,TRBJ1-4,once,TGTGCCAGCAGCCCTAGTCTTGGGGTTCGGGATGAAAAACTGTTTTTT,CASSPSLGVRDEKLFF
13,-,TRBV2,TRBJ2-5,many,TGTGCCAGCAGTAGGGACTACCAAGAGACCCAGTACTTC,CASSRDYQETQYF
13,TRBD1,TRBV5-1,TRBJ2-5,-,TGCGCCAGCCGGGACAGGGGGCAGGAGACCCAGTACTTC,CASRDRGQETQYF
15,TRBD2,TRBV25-1,TRBJ2-3,-,TGTGCCAGCACCGAAGGGACTAGCGGCACAGATACGCAGTATTTT,CASTEGTSGTDTQYF
16,-,TRBV4-2,TRBJ1-2,-,TGTGCCAGCAGCCAAGCCCAACCTAGGGGAATAGGAGGCTACACCTTC,CASSQAQPRGIGGYTF
17,-,TRBV6-6,TRBJ1-6,-,TGTGCCAGCAGCCGAACACGTCCAGGGGACTATAATTCACCCCTCCACTTT,CASSRTRPGDYNSPLHF
16,-,TRBV18,TRBJ1-4,-,TGTGCCAGCTCACCACCGGAAACAAGGGGTAGTGAAAAACTGTTTTTT,CASSPPETRGSEKLFF
16,-,TRBV4-1,TRBJ2-3,-,TGCGCCAGCAGCCAAGTCCCCGGCGGCTTCACAGATACGCAGTATTTT,CASSQVPGGFTDTQYF
15,TRBD1,TRBV19,TRBJ2-5,-,TGTGCCAGTAGTATATCAGGGGGCGATCGGGAGACCCAGTACTTC,CASSISGGDRETQYF
14,-,TRBV7-9,TRBJ2-3,few,TGTGCCAGCAGCGCAAACGGGGACGGGGATACGCAGTATTTT,CASSANGDGDTQYF
10,-,TRBV12-3/TRBV12-4,TRBJ2-7,-,TGTGCCAGCAGTTTATATGAGCAGTACTTC,CASSLYEQYF
18,TRBD1,TRBV27,TRBJ1-3,-,TGTGCCAGCAGTTCGAACCCAGCCACGGGACAGGGGGGAAACACCATATATTTT,CASSSNPATGQGGNTIYF
14,-,TRBV3-1/TRBV3-2,TRBJ2-7,once,TGTGCCAGCAGCCAAGCCTCATCCTCTTACGAGCAGTACTTC,CASSQASSSYEQYF
15,TRBD1,TRBV6-5,TRBJ2-7,-,TGTGCCAGCAGTCCCACTGGACAGGGGGTTTACGAGCAGTACTTC,CASSPTGQGVYEQYF
14,-,TRBV4-3,TRBJ1-1,-,TGCGCCAGCAGCCAAGATGGGGGAGGTACTGAAGCTTTCTTT,CASSQDGGGTEAFF
15,-,TRBV6-2/TRBV6-3,TRBJ2-2,-,TGTGCCAGCAGTTACGAAGGGGGGTACACCGGGGAGCTGTTTTTT,CASSYEGGYTGELFF
11,-,TRBV30,TRBJ2-7,-,TGTGCCTGGGGGGGGACCTACGAGCAGTACTTC,CAWGGTYEQYF
16,-,TRBV19,TRBJ2-7,-,TGTGCCAGTAGTTCGTGGGGGAGGATTGGCTCCTACGAGCAGTACTTC,CASSSWGRIGSYEQYF
16,-,TRBV19,TRBJ1-5,-,TGTGCCAGTAGTATAGTTGGATCCTTGGGCAGTCAGCCCCAGCATTTT,CASSIVGSLGSQPQHF
13,-,TRBV24-1,TRBJ1-1,-,TGTGCCACCAGTGTTAGAGGGAACACTGAAGCTTTCTTT,CATSVRGNTEAFF
16,-,TRBV19,TRBJ1-5,-,TGTGCCAGTAGTATACCCGGGACCCTTGGCAATCAGCCCCAGCATTTT,CASSIPGTLGNQPQHF
15,-,TRBV3-1/TRBV3-2,TRBJ2-3,once,TGTGCCAGCAGCCAAACAACAGGAAGCACAGATACGCAGTATTTT,CASSQTTGSTDTQYF
14,TRBD1,TRBV10-3,TRBJ1-1,-,TGTGCCAGTGGGGCGGGTGACAGGGTATCTCTGGCTTTCTTT,CASGAGDRVSLAFF
14,-,TRBV11-1,TRBJ2-7,-,TGTGCCAGCAGCCGAAACAGGGTGACCTACGAGCAGTACTTC,CASSRNRVTYEQYF
13,-,TRBV6-1,TRBJ2-7,-,TGTGCCAGCAGTGAAGCGGGCCGCTACGAGCAGTACTTC,CASSEAGRYEQYF
15,-,TRBV9,TRBJ2-1,-,TGTGCCAGCAGCGTTAAAGGTGATGCCTACAATGAGCAGTTCTTC,CASSVKGDAYNEQFF
17,TRBD1,TRBV19,TRBJ2-7,-,TGTGCCAGTAGTATCTCCCCGGGACAGGGGAGCTCCTACGAGCAGTACTTC,CASSISPGQGSSYEQYF
13,-,TRBV6-5,TRBJ1-1,-,TGTGCCAGCAAAGACGGCGTGAACACTGAAGCTTTCTTT,CASKDGVNTEAFF
15,TRBD2,TRBV5-4,TRBJ2-7,-,TGTGCCAGCAGCTTGGGGGGACTAGGCTCCTACGAGCAGTACTTC,CASSLGGLGSYEQYF
14,TRBD2,TRBV2,TRBJ2-2,-,TGTGCCAGCACAGGGACTAGCGGTCTCGGGGAGCTGTTTTTT,CASTGTSGLGELFF
14,-,TRBV4-2,TRBJ2-5,few,TGTGCCAGCAGCCAAGATAGCGGTCCAGAGACCCAGTACTTC,CASSQDSGPETQYF
13,-,TRBV19,TRBJ1-2,once,TGTGCCAGTGGCGAGGGTACAGCTTCTGGCTACACCTTC,CASGEGTASGYTF
17,TRBD2,TRBV19,TRBJ2-1,-,TGTGCCAGTAGACCCCGCGGGGGGCTAGCGGGGTACAATGAGCAGTTCTTC,CASRPRGGLAGYNEQFF
14,-,TRBV27,TRBJ1-2,-,TGTGCCAGCAGCGCTCAACAGGGCGGGAATGGCTACACCTTC,CASSAQQGGNGYTF
15,TRBD2,TRBV4-3,TRBJ2-5,once,TGCGCCAGCAGTCAAATAGCGGGAGGGGGAGAGACCCAGTACTTC,CASSQIAGGGETQYF
17,TRBD1,TRBV11-3,TRBJ2-1,-,TGTGCCAGCAGCTTAGGGACAGGGGTGCGGTCCTACAATGAGCAGTTCTTC,CASSLGTGVRSYNEQFF
16,TRBD1,TRBV11-2,TRBJ1-6,-,TGTGCCAGCAGCCATCCGAGGACAGGGGGAGATTCACCCCTCCACTTT,CASSHPRTGGDSPLHF
13,-,TRBV12-3/TRBV12-4,TRBJ1-2,few,TGTGCCAGCGCACGAACAGGGAGCTATGGCTACACCTTC,CASARTGSYGYTF
15,TRBD2,TRBV7-8,TRBJ2-7,-,TGTGCCAGCAGCTTAGAGGCGGGAGGGTCCTACGAGCAGTACTTC,CASSLEAGGSYEQYF
14,-,TRBV5-1,TRBJ2-3,-,TGCGCCAGCAGCCTTGGTGAGATCACAGATACGCAGTATTTT,CASSLGEITDTQYF
15,-,TRBV6-5,TRBJ1-5,-,TGTGCCAGCAGTCCCCGGGGGTTCGGTGGGCAGCCCCAGCATTTT,CASSPRGFGGQPQHF
15,TRBD1,TRBV6-2/TRBV6-3,TRBJ2-1,once,TGTGCCAGCAGCGACCCCGGGACAGGGATATATGAGCAGTTCTTC,CASSDPGTGIYEQFF
11,-,TRBV2,TRBJ1-1,-,TGTGCCAGCAGTGGCGAGACTGAAGCTTTCTTT,CASSGETEAFF
17,TRBD2,TRBV2,TRBJ2-5,-,TGTGCCAGCAGTGAATCGGGACGGGGGGGAGTTTCAGAGACCCAGTACTTC,CASSESGRGGVSETQYF
15,-,TRBV6-5,TRBJ1-5,-,TGTGCCAGCCGCCCCCAGTACACGGCGGATCAGCCCCAGCATTTT,CASRPQYTADQPQHF
13,-,TRBV28,TRBJ1-4,-,TGTGCCAGCAGTGATTCACAGAATGAAAAACTGTTTTTT,CASSDSQNEKLFF
19,-,TRBV18,TRBJ2-2,-,TGTGCCAGCTCACCGCTAGCCCCCCTCTATGCCACGAACACCGGGGAGCTGTTTTTT,CASSPLAPLYATNTGELFF
14,-,TRBV28,TRBJ2-1,-,TGTGCCAGCACCGTGGGGAAGGGAAACAATGAGCAGTTCTTC,CASTVGKGNNEQFF
13,-,TRBV12-3/TRBV12-4,TRBJ2-7,-,TGTGCCAGCAGTTTTACGGTCTCGGGCGAGCAGTACTTC,CASSFTVSGEQYF
15,TRBD1,TRBV19,TRBJ1-1,-,TGTGCCAGTAGTATGCGGGGGACAGCTAACACTGAAGCTTTCTTT,CASSMRGTANTEAFF
12,TRBD2,TRBV10-3,TRBJ2-5,-,TGTGCCACCGGGGGGGTTCAAGAGACCCAGTACTTC,CATGGVQETQYF
18,TRBD2,TRBV24-1,TRBJ2-2,-,TGTGCCACCAGTGACCAGGGACTAGCGGAAACCAAGGCCGGGGAGCTGTTTTTT,CATSDQGLAETKAGELFF
15,-,TRBV18,TRBJ2-7,-,TGTGCCAGCTCTCCGGTTGCGACAGGACCCTACGAGCAGTACTTC,CASSPVATGPYEQYF
15,TRBD2,TRBV7-9,TRBJ2-2,-,TGTGCCAGCAGCCCCTTGGGGGGGGGCACCGGGGAGCTGTTTTTT,CASSPLGGGTGELFF
16,-,TRBV9,TRBJ1-6,-,TGTGCCAGCAGCGTAGGAATCACCGGTCCTGACAGAGTCCAGCACTTT,CASSVGITGPDRVQHF